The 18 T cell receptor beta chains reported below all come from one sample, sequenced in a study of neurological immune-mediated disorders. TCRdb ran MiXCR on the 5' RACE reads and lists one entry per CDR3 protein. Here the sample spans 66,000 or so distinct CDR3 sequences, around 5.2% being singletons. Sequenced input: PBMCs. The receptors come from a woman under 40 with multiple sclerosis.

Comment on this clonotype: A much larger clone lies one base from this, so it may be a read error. CDR3 DNA: TGCAGTGCTAGAGATTTAGTGTTGGAAAGGGTTGAAGGCTACACCTTC. It specifies CSARDLVLERVEGYTF. This chain links TRBV20-1 with TRBJ1-2; D unresolved. CDR1 and CDR2 from the germline V gene are DFQATT and SNEGSKA (reference sequence). This CDR3 has 16 residues. Trimming removed 0 bases from V and 8 bases from J, with 22 bases in between.

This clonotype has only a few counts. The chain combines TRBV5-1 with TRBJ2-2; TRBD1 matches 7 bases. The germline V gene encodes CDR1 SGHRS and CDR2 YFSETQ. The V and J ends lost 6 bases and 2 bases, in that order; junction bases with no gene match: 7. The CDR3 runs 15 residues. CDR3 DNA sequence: TGCGCCAGCACCAGAGACAGGGTTAACACCGGGGAGCTGTTTTTT. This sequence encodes CASTRDRVNTGELFF.

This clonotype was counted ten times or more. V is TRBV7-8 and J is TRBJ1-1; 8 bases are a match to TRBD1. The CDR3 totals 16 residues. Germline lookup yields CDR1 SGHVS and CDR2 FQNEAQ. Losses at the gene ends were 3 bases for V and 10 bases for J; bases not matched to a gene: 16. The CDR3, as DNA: TGTGCCAGCAGCTTTGGACAGGGCCAGTCGGGGGAAAGAGCTTTCTTT. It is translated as CASSFGQGQSGERAFF.

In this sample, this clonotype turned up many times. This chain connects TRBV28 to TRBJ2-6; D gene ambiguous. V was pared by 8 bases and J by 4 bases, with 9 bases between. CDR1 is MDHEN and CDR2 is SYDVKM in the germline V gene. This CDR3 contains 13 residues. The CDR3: CASVRSGANVLTF. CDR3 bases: TGTGCCAGCGTGAGATCCGGGGCCAACGTCCTGACTTTC.

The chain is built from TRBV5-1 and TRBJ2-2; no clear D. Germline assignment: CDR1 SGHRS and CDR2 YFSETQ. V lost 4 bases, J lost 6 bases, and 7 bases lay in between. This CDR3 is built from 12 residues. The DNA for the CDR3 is TGCGCCAGCAGCGCTCGGGCCGGGGAGCTGTTTTTT. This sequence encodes CASSARAGELFF.

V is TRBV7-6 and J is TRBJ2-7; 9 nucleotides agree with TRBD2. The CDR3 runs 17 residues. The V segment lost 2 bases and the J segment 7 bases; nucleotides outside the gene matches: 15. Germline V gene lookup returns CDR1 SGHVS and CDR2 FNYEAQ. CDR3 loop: CASSLSGGLAGLGEQYF. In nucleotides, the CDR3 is TGTGCCAGCAGCTTATCCGGCGGGCTAGCGGGGCTCGGGGAGCAGTACTTC. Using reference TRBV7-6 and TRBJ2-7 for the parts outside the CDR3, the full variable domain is GAGVSQSPRYKVTKRGQDVALRCDPISGHVSLYWYRQALGQGPEFLTYFNYEAQQDKSGLPNDRFSAERPEGSISTLTIQRTEQRDSAMYRCASSLSGGLAGLGEQYFGPGTRLTVT.

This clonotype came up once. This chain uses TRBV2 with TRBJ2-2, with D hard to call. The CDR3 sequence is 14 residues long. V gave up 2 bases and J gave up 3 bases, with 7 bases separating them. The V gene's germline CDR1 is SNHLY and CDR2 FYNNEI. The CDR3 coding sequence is TGTGCCAGCAGTGAATGGGCGGACACCGGGGAGCTGTTTTTT. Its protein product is CASSEWADTGELFF.

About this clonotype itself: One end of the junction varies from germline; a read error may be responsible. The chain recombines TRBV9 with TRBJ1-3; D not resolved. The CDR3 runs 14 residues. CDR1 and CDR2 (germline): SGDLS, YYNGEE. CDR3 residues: CASSVDNSGKTIYF. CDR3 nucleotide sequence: TGTGCCAGCAGCGTAGACAACTCTGGAAAAACCATATATTTT.

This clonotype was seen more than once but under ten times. As DNA, the CDR3 is TGTGCCATCAGTGAGTCAATAGACTTATGGACCTACGAGCAGTACTTC. Translating gives CAISESIDLWTYEQYF. The rearrangement links TRBV10-3 to TRBJ2-7; D is unclear. Trimming removed 0 bases from V and 2 bases from J, with 14 bases in between. Germline CDR1 and CDR2: ENHRY and SYGVKD. The CDR3 runs to 16 residues.

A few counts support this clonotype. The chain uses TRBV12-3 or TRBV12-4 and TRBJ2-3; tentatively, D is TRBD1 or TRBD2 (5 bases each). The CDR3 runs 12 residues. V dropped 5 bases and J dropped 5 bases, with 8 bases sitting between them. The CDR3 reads CASSPGGDTQYF. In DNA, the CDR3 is TGTGCCAGCAGTCCTGGGGGAGATACGCAGTATTTT.

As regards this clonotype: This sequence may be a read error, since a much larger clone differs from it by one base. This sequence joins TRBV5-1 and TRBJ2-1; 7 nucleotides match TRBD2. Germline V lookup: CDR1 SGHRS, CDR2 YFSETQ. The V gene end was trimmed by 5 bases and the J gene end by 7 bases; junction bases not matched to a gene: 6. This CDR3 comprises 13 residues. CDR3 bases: TGCGCCAGCAGACTAGTGGGGGGGAATGAGCAGTTCTTC. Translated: CASRLVGGNEQFF.

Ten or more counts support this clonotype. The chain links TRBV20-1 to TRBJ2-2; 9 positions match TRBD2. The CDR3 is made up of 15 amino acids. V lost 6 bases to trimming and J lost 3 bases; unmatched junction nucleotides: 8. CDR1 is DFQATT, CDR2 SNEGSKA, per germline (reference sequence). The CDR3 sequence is CSASTSGAYTGELFF. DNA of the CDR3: TGCAGTGCGTCGACTAGCGGCGCTTACACCGGGGAGCTGTTTTTT.

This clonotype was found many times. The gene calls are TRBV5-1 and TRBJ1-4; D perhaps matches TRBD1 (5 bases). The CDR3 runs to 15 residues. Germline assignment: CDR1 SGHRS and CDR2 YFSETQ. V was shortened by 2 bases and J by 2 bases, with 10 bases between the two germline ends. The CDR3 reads CASSLGEITNEKLFF. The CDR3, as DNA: TGCGCCAGCAGCTTAGGGGAGATCACTAATGAAAAACTGTTTTTT.

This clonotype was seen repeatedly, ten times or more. The CDR3 DNA sequence: TGCAGTGTTGGTCAGGGGGCAGATTCGGCCCAGCATTTT. Translated: CSVGQGADSAQHF. The rearrangement links TRBV20-1 to TRBJ1-5, with 8 bases identical to TRBD1. This CDR3 spans 13 amino acids. The trim removed 7 bases at V and 11 bases at J, leaving 13 bases unmatched. Germline loops: CDR1 DFQATT, CDR2 SNEGSKA (reference sequence).

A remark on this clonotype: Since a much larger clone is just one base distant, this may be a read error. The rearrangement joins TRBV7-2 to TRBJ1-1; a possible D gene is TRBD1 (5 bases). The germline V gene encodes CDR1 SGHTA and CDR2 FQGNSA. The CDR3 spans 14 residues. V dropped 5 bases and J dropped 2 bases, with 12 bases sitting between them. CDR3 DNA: TGTGCCAGCAGCATCAGGGTTATTAACACTGAAGCTTTCTTT. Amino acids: CASSIRVINTEAFF.

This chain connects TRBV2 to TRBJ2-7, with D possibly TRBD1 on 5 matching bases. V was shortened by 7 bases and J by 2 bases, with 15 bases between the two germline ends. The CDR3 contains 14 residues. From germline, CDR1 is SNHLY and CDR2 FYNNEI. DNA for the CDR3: TGTGCCAGCACCCCGACAGAAACTACCTACGAGCAGTACTTC. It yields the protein CASTPTETTYEQYF.

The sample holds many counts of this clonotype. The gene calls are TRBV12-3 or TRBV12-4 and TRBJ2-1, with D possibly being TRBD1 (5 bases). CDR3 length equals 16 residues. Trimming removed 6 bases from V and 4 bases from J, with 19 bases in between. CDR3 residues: CASSLDRTLRYNEQFF. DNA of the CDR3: TGTGCCAGCAGCCTAGACAGAACTTTAAGGTACAATGAGCAGTTCTTC.

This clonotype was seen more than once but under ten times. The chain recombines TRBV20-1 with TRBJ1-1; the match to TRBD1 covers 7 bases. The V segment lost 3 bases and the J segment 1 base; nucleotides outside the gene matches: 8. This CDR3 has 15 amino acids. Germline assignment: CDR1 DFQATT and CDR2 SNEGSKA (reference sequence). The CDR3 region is CSASPLDRANTEAFF. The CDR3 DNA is TGCAGTGCTAGCCCTCTCGACAGGGCGAACACTGAAGCTTTCTTT.